One and the same sample provided the 25 T cell receptor beta chains below, sequenced in a study of T-cell memory formation after mild COVID-19. One entry per CDR3 protein, called by TCRdb with MiXCR from the 5' RACE reads. The sample carries roughly 610,000 distinct CDR3 sequences, roughly 17% recorded once. Sequenced input: PBMCs or a T cell subset sorted from them (not recorded which). These receptors came from an adult woman who had mild COVID-19 (a few samples of this study predate the infection). Cell type and time point are not known.

The gene calls are TRBV4-2 and TRBJ2-3; 8 bases agree with TRBD2. The ends lost 10 bases at V and 0 bases at J; junction bases unmatched: 9. CDR1 is LGHNA, CDR2 YNFKEQ, per germline. This CDR3 is 15 amino acids long. CDR3 protein: CATREGATSTDTQYF. DNA for the CDR3: TGTGCCACCCGGGAGGGCGCGACTAGCACAGATACGCAGTATTTT.

The rearrangement joins TRBV4-3 to TRBJ2-7; maybe TRBD2 (6 bases). CDR3 length equals 15 residues. Germline loops: CDR1 LGHNA, CDR2 YSLEER. Trimming shortened V by 1 base and J by 5 bases, and 15 bases separated the two germline ends. CDR3 sequence (DNA): TGCGCCAGCAGCCAAGTCGCCGGGAGCGGCAACGAGCAGTACTTC. This gives the protein CASSQVAGSGNEQYF.

The chain uses TRBV6-5 and TRBJ1-2, with TRBD1 as a possible D gene (5 bases). Trimming left V 8 bases short and J 7 bases short, with 23 bases between. Germline V gene lookup returns CDR1 MNHEY and CDR2 SVGAGI. The length of the CDR3 is 15 residues. The CDR3 DNA follows: TGTGCCAGCTCGAGCCTGACGGGGCTGACGGGTGGCTACACCTTC. Its translation: CASSSLTGLTGGYTF.

The chain uses TRBV11-2 and TRBJ2-1, with TRBD2 matching 11 bases. This CDR3 region has 18 residues. The J segment lost 5 bases and the V segment lost 5 bases, leaving 14 bases of the junction unmatched. Germline lookup yields CDR1 SGHAT and CDR2 FQNNGV. The CDR3 sequence: CASSPWGLAGGVNNEQFF. The CDR3 nucleotides read TGTGCCAGCAGCCCTTGGGGTTTAGCGGGAGGGGTGAACAATGAGCAGTTCTTC.

CDR3 loop: CASSVQGAGTEAFF. CDR3 nucleotides: TGTGCCAGTAGTGTACAGGGGGCTGGCACTGAAGCTTTCTTT. This rearrangement joins TRBV19 to TRBJ1-1, with TRBD1 identical over 9 bases. CDR1 is LNHDA and CDR2 is SQIVND in the germline V gene (reference sequence). This CDR3 spans 14 amino acids. The trim removed 5 bases at V and 4 bases at J, leaving 5 bases unmatched.

The chain's CDR3 is CASSPPGVETQYF. For the CDR3, the DNA is TGTGCCAGCAGCCCCCCAGGGGTTGAGACCCAGTACTTC. The chain combines TRBV3-1 with TRBJ2-5; TRBD1 might be the D (6 bases). The CDR3 extends over 13 amino acids. The V and J ends lost 4 bases and 5 bases respectively, with 11 bases between them. CDR1 is LGHDT and CDR2 is YNNKEL in the germline V gene (reference sequence).

The chain carries TRBV4-3 and TRBJ2-7; no definite D call. Germline-derived CDR1 and CDR2 are LGHNA and YSLEER. The V gene lost 0 bases and the J gene lost 7 bases, with 19 bases spanning the gap. The CDR3 is 16 residues long. The chain's CDR3 is CASSQESGDSYVEQYF. The CDR3 bases are TGCGCCAGCAGCCAAGAAAGTGGTGATAGCTACGTGGAGCAGTACTTC.

This clonotype occurred many times. V and J are TRBV15 and TRBJ2-7; no clear D. Deletions cut 0 bases from V and 4 bases from J, with 7 bases between. Germline loops: CDR1 LNHNV, CDR2 YYDKDF (reference sequence). The CDR3 totals 13 residues. In DNA form, the CDR3 reads TGTGCCACCAGCAGAGATGGCGAGTACGAGCAGTACTTC. Translation: CATSRDGEYEQYF.

This clonotype was counted a few times. This chain connects TRBV5-5 to TRBJ1-1, with unresolved D. The germline gives CDR1 SGHKS, CDR2 YYEKEE (reference sequence). The V gene lost 3 bases and the J gene lost 2 bases, with 8 bases spanning the gap. The CDR3 is 13 residues long. The CDR3 DNA is TGTGCCAGCAGCTCCCCAAGCAACACTGAAGCTTTCTTT. Translated: CASSSPSNTEAFF.

The chain links TRBV5-4 to TRBJ2-7; a weak D match, TRBD2 (6 bases). The CDR3 totals 14 residues. Trimming left V 4 bases short and J 3 bases short, with 14 bases between. The germline V gene encodes CDR1 SGHNT and CDR2 YYREEE (reference sequence). CDR3 sequence: CASSVGDLVYEQYF. The CDR3 nucleotides are TGTGCCAGCAGCGTTGGGGACTTAGTCTACGAGCAGTACTTC.

Only a few counts were recorded for this clonotype. A much larger clone is a single base away; this may be a read error. This chain connects TRBV7-2 to TRBJ2-1; 13 bases fit TRBD2. CDR1 and CDR2 (germline): SGHTA, FQGNSA. Trimming at V came to 4 bases and at J to 9 bases, leaving 3 bases not matched to a gene. The CDR3 runs to 14 residues. This CDR3 is CASSSGTSGTEQFF. CDR3 nucleotide sequence: TGTGCCAGCAGCTCCGGGACTAGCGGGACTGAGCAGTTCTTC.

This clonotype turned up a few times. This chain links TRBV10-2 with TRBJ2-3; the D gene is possibly TRBD2 (6 bases). Trimming took 2 bases from V and 0 from J, leaving 12 bases between them. Looked up from germline, CDR1 is WSHSY and CDR2 is SAAADI. This CDR3 comprises 16 residues. The CDR3 loop is CASSERGGVSTDTQYF. The CDR3 coding sequence is TGCGCCAGCAGTGAGCGAGGAGGGGTTAGCACAGATACGCAGTATTTT.

This clonotype was seen only a few times. The J gene is TRBJ2-1, the V gene TRBV5-1; 8 bases are shared with TRBD2. The CDR3 contains 16 residues. Germline CDR1 is SGHRS and CDR2 is YFSETQ. J lost 4 bases, V lost 3 bases, and 9 bases had no gene match. The CDR3 sequence is CASSSYPGGGYNEQFF. As DNA, the CDR3 is TGCGCCAGCAGCTCCTACCCGGGGGGGGGTTACAATGAGCAGTTCTTC.

The chain couples TRBV28 to TRBJ2-5; 7 bases map to TRBD1. Looked up from germline, CDR1 is MDHEN and CDR2 is SYDVKM. CDR3 length: 14 amino acids. V trimming: 4 bases; J trimming: 5 bases; junction bases outside the gene matches: 7. DNA of the CDR3: TGTGCCAGCAGTTGGTACAGGGGTTGGGAGACCCAGTACTTC. This sequence encodes CASSWYRGWETQYF.

This clonotype was recorded a few times. The V and J genes are TRBV5-6 and TRBJ1-2; 10 bases agree with TRBD1. Germline values: CDR1 SGHDT, CDR2 YYEEEE. This CDR3 region has 14 residues. Trimming took 4 bases from V and 7 from J; bases not matched to a gene: 7. The DNA for the CDR3 is TGTGCCAGCAGCGTGGGACAGGGGATTGGTGGCTACACCTTC. Its translation: CASSVGQGIGGYTF.

The genes are TRBV5-1 and TRBJ1-2; 8 bases agree with TRBD1. After removal of 0 bases from V and 2 bases from J, the junction contained 6 bases not matched to a gene. CDR3 length: 16 residues. From germline, CDR1 is SGHRS and CDR2 YFSETQ. CDR3 in DNA: TGCGCCAGCAGCTTGGAAGGTCGACAGGGGAACTATGGCTACACCTTC. Residues: CASSLEGRQGNYGYTF.

This chain uses TRBV7-2 with TRBJ2-1; TRBD2 matches 11 bases. Germline V gene sequence: CDR1 SGHTA, CDR2 FQGNSA. The V segment lost 2 bases and the J segment 3 bases; nucleotides outside the gene matches: 6. The CDR3 has 17 residues. CDR3 sequence: CASSLRSGGALYNEQFF. The DNA of the CDR3 is TGTGCCAGCAGCTTACGTAGCGGGGGGGCCCTCTACAATGAGCAGTTCTTC.

V usage is TRBV12-3 or TRBV12-4 and J usage is TRBJ2-2; D may be TRBD1 (5 bases). The CDR3 has 16 residues. Trimming pared 4 bases from V and 0 bases from J, leaving 12 bases between. The CDR3 DNA follows: TGTGCCAGCAGTTCGGACGGACAAACGAACACCGGGGAGCTGTTTTTT. The encoded protein is CASSSDGQTNTGELFF.

The chain links TRBV12-3 or TRBV12-4 to TRBJ1-1, with a tentative D call TRBD1 (6 bases). V dropped 7 bases and J dropped 4 bases, with 13 bases sitting between them. The CDR3 consists of 13 residues. CDR3: CASTVGRGTEAFF. The CDR3 DNA reads TGTGCCAGCACCGTAGGCAGGGGCACTGAAGCTTTCTTT.

This clonotype was counted at least ten times. The chain recombines TRBV4-2 with TRBJ2-1; 12 bases match TRBD2. J was trimmed by 7 bases and V by 4 bases; bases with no gene match: 2. Germline CDR1 is LGHNA and CDR2 is YNFKEQ. The CDR3 is 14 amino acids. Here the CDR3 DNA reads TGTGCCAGCAGCCGCGGACTAGCGGGAAATGAGCAGTTCTTC. This gives the protein CASSRGLAGNEQFF.

The chain links TRBV2 to TRBJ2-7; D possibly matches TRBD1 or TRBD2 (5 bases each). The V and J ends lost 0 bases and 0 bases respectively, with 9 bases between them. The CDR3 has 15 residues. The V gene's germline CDR1 is SNHLY and CDR2 FYNNEI. Written as DNA, the CDR3 is TGTGCCAGCAGTGAAGCCCCGGGACCCTCCTACGAGCAGTACTTC. Its translation: CASSEAPGPSYEQYF.

The V gene is TRBV4-1, the J gene TRBJ2-2; a weak D match, TRBD2 (7 bases). Trimming pared 1 base from V and 0 bases from J, leaving 24 bases between. The length of the CDR3 is 21 residues. From germline, CDR1 is MGHRA and CDR2 YSYEKL. CDR3 DNA sequence: TGCGCCAGCAGCCAAGTCGTCCGAAGGCGGGGGCCCACCGCGAACACCGGGGAGCTGTTTTTT. Encoded protein: CASSQVVRRRGPTANTGELFF.

This clonotype has only a few counts. This chain uses TRBV29-1 with TRBJ1-2, with 9 positions matching TRBD1. Germline V gives CDR1 SQVTM, CDR2 ANQGSEA. The CDR3 loop spans 16 amino acids. J was trimmed by 1 base and V by 1 base; bases with no gene match: 7. This chain's CDR3 is CSVEAGDRVGNYGYTF. The CDR3 region has the DNA TGCAGCGTTGAAGCGGGGGACAGGGTTGGTAACTATGGCTACACCTTC.

This clonotype was detected many times. V usage is TRBV12-3 or TRBV12-4 and J usage is TRBJ2-1; TRBD2 matches at 11 bases. The CDR3 spans 16 residues. V was clipped by 7 bases and J by 8 bases; unmatched bases: 13. The CDR3 sequence: CASIPRTSGLRDEQFF. For the CDR3, the DNA is TGTGCCAGCATTCCACGGACTAGCGGGTTACGGGATGAGCAGTTCTTC.

This chain uses TRBV4-1 with TRBJ2-4; 9 nucleotides match TRBD2. The length of the CDR3 is 17 residues. Germline V lookup: CDR1 MGHRA, CDR2 YSYEKL. The V and J ends lost 0 bases and 2 bases, in that order; junction bases with no gene match: 5. The CDR3 loop is CASSQDGAGGSKNIQYF. The CDR3 region has the DNA TGCGCCAGCAGCCAAGATGGGGCGGGGGGGTCCAAAAACATTCAGTACTTC.